This T cell receptor beta chain is drawn from a study of blood T cell repertoires in COVID-19. Study-level information: PBMCs, B-cell-depleted T cells, or T cells provided the cDNA or gDNA that made up the material.

Using immunoSEQ multiplex PCR, the repertoire was profiled, and TCRdb retains in-frame clones only, with some absent. The sample yields approximately 220,000 clones, roughly 80% seen once. V shed 4 bases, J shed 6 bases, and the junction held 3 bases outside the gene matches. The CDR3 spans 14 residues. Germline CDR1 reads LGHDT; CDR2 reads YNNKEL (reference sequence). V and J are TRBV3-1 (or the pseudogene TRBV3-2) and TRBJ2-3, with 11 bases aligning to TRBD2. This receptor was obtained from a woman older than 75 with acute or convalescent COVID-19. Sequencing was performed on peripheral blood. DNA of the CDR3: TGTGCCAGCAGCCTAGCGGGGGGGCCGGATACGCAGTATTTT. It yields the protein CASSLAGGPDTQYF.